The clone carrying this TCR beta chain occurred a few times. Its antigen is unidentified. This specimen belongs to a study of CD8+ T cells in alopecia areata. Study background: Tofacitinib was given for 6 to 18 months, then stopped for 6 months.

Alopecia areata patients provided lesional scalp punch biopsies and peripheral blood, both collected for the study. Whole-study findings and limits: Alopecia totalis/universalis scalp especially showed more expanded CD8+ clones than normal scalp.

The sequencing template was cDNA reverse transcribed from extracted RNA. Data came from immunoSEQ multiplex PCR; TCRdb stores just in-frame clones and leaves some out. The sample yields 140,000 to 150,000 clones, around 86% seen once. From germline, CDR1 is MGHRA and CDR2 YSYEKL. This CDR3 comprises 13 residues. The ends lost 6 bases at V and 7 bases at J; junction bases unmatched: 2. Sample: CD8+ T cells sorted from blood, taken at week 0. The clonotype was recovered from a human donor with alopecia areata. The chain has TRBV4-1 and TRBJ2-4; TRBD1 aligns across 11 bases. The CDR3 DNA sequence: TGCGCCAGCAGACGGACAGGGGGCAACATTCAGTACTTC. Amino acid sequence: CASRRTGGNIQYF.